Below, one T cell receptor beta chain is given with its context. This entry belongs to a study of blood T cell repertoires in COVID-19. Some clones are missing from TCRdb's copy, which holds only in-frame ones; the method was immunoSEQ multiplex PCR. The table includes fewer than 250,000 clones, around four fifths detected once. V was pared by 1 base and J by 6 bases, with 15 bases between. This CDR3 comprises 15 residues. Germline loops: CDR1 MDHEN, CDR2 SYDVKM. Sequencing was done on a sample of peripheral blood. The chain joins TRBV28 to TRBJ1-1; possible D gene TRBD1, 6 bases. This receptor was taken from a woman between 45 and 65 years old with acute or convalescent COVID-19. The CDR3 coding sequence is TGTGCCAGCAGTTTATTCGGCAGGGGTTCATCTGAAGCTTTCTTT. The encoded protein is CASSLFGRGSSEAFF.